This TCR beta chain was profiled in a study of Ad26.COV2.S vaccination and SARS-CoV-2 variants. Study at large: Each vaccinee took Ad26.COV2.S intramuscularly, once or twice 56 days apart.

TCRdb keeps only in-frame clones here, not all; method: immunoSEQ multiplex PCR. The table records roughly 320,000 clones, approximately 80% of them present only once. Trimming pared 6 bases from V and 0 bases from J, leaving 18 bases between. This CDR3 has 16 residues. Per germline, CDR1 MDHEN and CDR2 SYDVKM. Treatment meaning: around 19 received Ad26.COV2.S at low or high dose, single or two shots; roughly five received placebo; per-sample allocation not given. Material that was analyzed had been drawn on day 63 after the first vaccine or placebo injection. About this clone itself: Its cognate antigen is unknown.

Study-wide findings and caveats: Recipients of either vaccine or placebo displayed similar breadth of non-spike TCRs.

The receptor was isolated from a person between 18 and 65 years old who received the Ad26.COV2.S COVID-19 vaccine or a placebo. This specimen consisted of peripheral blood, obtained in a trial of Ad26.COV2.S vaccine versus placebo. The V gene is TRBV28, the J gene TRBJ2-7; tentatively, D is TRBD1 or TRBD2 (6 bases each). The CDR3 nucleotides read TGTGCCAGCAGCCGGGGGACATCTCAATACTCCTACGAGCAGTACTTC. Amino acid sequence: CASSRGTSQYSYEQYF.